This TCR beta chain derives from a study of blood T cell repertoires in COVID-19. Using immunoSEQ multiplex PCR, the repertoire was profiled, and TCRdb retains in-frame clones only, with some absent. The top ten clones hold around 4.4% of a sample with a few hundred thousand clones, around 90% of them seen once. Recruitment covered about two dozen US areas and drew participants whose ages spanned roughly 18 to 100 years. Germline values: CDR1 SGHTA, CDR2 FQGNSA. This CDR3 is 15 amino acids long. Trimming removed 1 base from V and 8 bases from J, with 15 bases in between. V usage is TRBV7-2 and J usage is TRBJ1-3; a possible D gene is TRBD1 (6 bases). Sequencing used PBMCs or T cells enriched from blood (not recorded which). The source is a woman aged 18 to 35 with acute COVID-19. CDR3 protein: CASSLGEGGPDTIYF. The CDR3 DNA sequence: TGTGCCAGCAGCTTAGGAGAAGGGGGTCCGGACACCATATATTTT.